The 4 T cell receptor beta chains below were found in one sample sequenced in a study of blood T cell repertoires in COVID-19. TCRdb's copy holds only in-frame clones and misses some; the assay was immunoSEQ multiplex PCR. There are around 130,000 clones in the sample; approximately 84% occur only once, and about a sixth lies in the top ten. The sequencing input was peripheral blood. The receptors stem from an elderly woman with acute or convalescent COVID-19.

The V call is TRBV18, the J call TRBJ2-5; the D gene is possibly TRBD1 (6 bases). CDR3 length equals 13 residues. Germline V gene sequence: CDR1 KGHSH, CDR2 LQKENI. V was cut by 5 bases and J by 4 bases, with 11 bases left in between. The CDR3 nucleotides read TGTGCCAGCTCAGCAGGGGTAGGAGAGACCCAGTACTTC. Translating it yields CASSAGVGETQYF.

The chain has TRBV7-2 and TRBJ2-1, with 11 bases lining up with TRBD2. Germline V gene data show CDR1 as SGHTA and CDR2 as FQGNSA. This CDR3 has 17 residues. V was pared by 1 base and J by 9 bases, with 11 bases of the junction left unmatched. Written as DNA, the CDR3 is TGTGCCAGCAGCTTAGGGAGGGCTAGCGGGAGGATAGGTGAGCAGTTCTTC. Its protein is CASSLGRASGRIGEQFF.

This clone was counted only a few times. The V and J genes are TRBV5-6 and TRBJ2-3; 10 nucleotides match TRBD2. This CDR3 region has 16 residues. The V segment lost 4 bases and the J segment 6 bases; nucleotides outside the gene matches: 11. CDR1 SGHDT and CDR2 YYEEEE come from the germline V gene. As DNA, the CDR3 is TGTGCCAGCAGCAGCCTGAGCGGGAGGGCCAGCGATACGCAGTATTTT. Translating gives CASSSLSGRASDTQYF.

The V call is TRBV2, the J call TRBJ2-1, with 10 bases identical to TRBD2. The CDR3 is made up of 14 amino acids. Losses at the gene ends were 10 bases for V and 2 bases for J; bases not matched to a gene: 5. Per germline, CDR1 SNHLY and CDR2 FYNNEI. In nucleotides, the CDR3 is TGTGCCAAGAAGAGCGGGAGGGCCTACAATGAGCAGTTCTTC. Its protein product is CAKKSGRAYNEQFF.